A selection of T cell receptor beta chains follows, all from one sample in a study of cytomegalovirus exposure and HLA in healthy donors. Clones were read by immunoSEQ multiplex PCR, and TCRdb kept only the in-frame ones, dropping some. The data contain some 160,000 clones, about three quarters of them singletons. The sequenced material came from PBMCs. All receptors derive from a woman between 25 and 40 years old in good health and CMV-seronegative. Each CDR3 is given with its conserved first and last residue. A D gene is named only where the DNA matches it firmly. Part of the rows lack a size; the others show once, few, many or a class for expanded clones.

d_gene	abundance	v_gene	j_gene	CDR3aa	CDR3nt
TRBD1	-	TRBV27	TRBJ2-3	CASSIGQGSTDTQYF	TGTGCCAGCAGTATCGGACAGGGGAGCACAGATACGCAGTATTTT
TRBD2	-	TRBV2	TRBJ2-7	CASSDELAGGSSYEQYF	TGTGCCAGCAGTGATGAACTAGCGGGGGGGAGCTCCTACGAGCAGTACTTC
TRBD2	-	TRBV6-5	TRBJ2-1	CASSRGEIYNEQFF	TGTGCCAGCTCGCGGGGGGAAATCTACAATGAGCAGTTCTTC
TRBD1	-	TRBV2	TRBJ2-6	CASSYRGLIGLSGANVLTF	TGTGCCAGCAGCTACAGGGGGCTGATCGGCCTATCTGGGGCCAACGTCCTGACTTTC
-	-	TRBV30	TRBJ1-4	CAWSLGSGEKLFF	TGTGCCTGGAGTTTGGGCAGTGGCGAAAAACTGTTTTTT
-	-	TRBV5-4	TRBJ1-2	CASSLAGKGEVYGYTF	TGTGCCAGCAGCTTGGCCGGGAAGGGAGAAGTCTATGGCTACACCTTC
TRBD2	few	TRBV9	TRBJ2-3	CASSVLDAGGTDTQYF	TGTGCCAGCAGCGTATTGGATGCGGGGGGCACAGATACGCAGTATTTT
-	-	TRBV28	TRBJ2-3	CASSPGTATDTQYF	TGTGCCAGCAGCCCGGGAACAGCCACAGATACGCAGTATTTT
-	-	TRBV2	TRBJ1-6	CASSVYQGLSGANSPLHF	TGTGCCAGCAGCGTCTACCAGGGACTGTCCGGGGCCAATTCACCCCTCCACTTT
TRBD1	-	TRBV5-4	TRBJ2-4	CASSSGPGTEKNIQYF	TGTGCCAGCAGCTCTGGACCGGGGACAGAGAAAAACATTCAGTACTTC
-	-	TRBV6-6	TRBJ1-5	CASSYSITAQPQHF	TGTGCCAGCAGTTACTCAATCACAGCTCAGCCCCAGCATTTT
TRBD2	-	TRBV14	TRBJ2-1	CASSRILAGGPHEQFF	TGTGCCAGCAGCCGTATACTAGCGGGGGGGCCGCATGAGCAGTTCTTC
TRBD1	-	TRBV19	TRBJ2-7	CASSIDGRGRSYEQYF	TGTGCCAGTAGTATAGACGGCAGGGGGCGATCCTACGAGCAGTACTTC
TRBD2	-	TRBV23-1	TRBJ2-1	CASKRAGGEFF	TGCGCCAGCAAGAGGGCGGGGGGGGAGTTCTTC
-	-	TRBV27	TRBJ1-5	CASSDRNQPQHF	TGTGCCAGCAGCGACAGGAATCAGCCCCAGCATTTT
TRBD1	few	TRBV2	TRBJ1-2	CASSKSWAGGGGYTF	TGTGCCAGCAGTAAGAGCTGGGCAGGGGGAGGTGGCTACACCTTC
-	-	TRBV19	TRBJ2-1	CASSAGGGTYNEQFF	TGTGCCAGTAGTGCAGGCGGGGGCACCTACAATGAGCAGTTCTTC
TRBD2	-	TRBV25-1	TRBJ2-5	CASSFRGGQETQYF	TGTGCCAGCAGCTTTCGGGGGGGGCAAGAGACCCAGTACTTC
TRBD1	-	TRBV19	TRBJ1-3	CASLDRAGNTIYF	TGTGCCAGCCTCGACAGGGCCGGAAACACCATATATTTT
TRBD2	-	TRBV4-2	TRBJ2-3	CASSQPVLAGQDTQYF	TGTGCCAGCAGCCAGCCCGTACTAGCGGGGCAGGATACGCAGTATTTT
TRBD1	once	TRBV27	TRBJ1-4	CASRPLATGLLEEKLFF	TGTGCCAGCAGGCCCCTCGCGACAGGGCTTTTAGAGGAAAAACTGTTTTTT
-	-	TRBV5-5	TRBJ2-5	CASSFYTGETQYF	TGTGCCAGCAGCTTTTATACAGGGGAGACCCAGTACTTC
TRBD2	-	TRBV28	TRBJ2-1	CASSFGLAGFNEQFF	TGTGCCAGCAGTTTTGGACTAGCGGGCTTCAATGAGCAGTTCTTC
-	-	TRBV12-5	TRBJ1-1	CASGRTTHTEAFF	TGTGCTAGTGGCCGTACAACCCACACTGAAGCTTTCTTT
-	once	TRBV15	TRBJ1-1	CATSRDEGQGKGAFF	TGTGCCACCAGCAGAGACGAAGGGCAGGGTAAAGGAGCTTTCTTT
TRBD1	-	TRBV7-6	TRBJ2-7	CASSLGPQGAYEQYF	TGTGCCAGCAGCTTAGGGCCACAGGGGGCCTACGAGCAGTACTTC
TRBD2	-	TRBV5-1	TRBJ2-3	CASSLPTSGYSTDTQYF	TGCGCCAGCAGCCTGCCGACTAGCGGGTATAGCACAGATACGCAGTATTTT
TRBD1	-	TRBV2	TRBJ2-5	CASTRDREETQYF	TGTGCCAGCACCCGGGACAGGGAAGAGACCCAGTACTTC
TRBD2	-	TRBV7-2	TRBJ2-5	CASSPRTSRETQYF	TGTGCCAGCAGCCCCCGGACTAGTCGAGAGACCCAGTACTTC
TRBD1	-	TRBV5-1	TRBJ1-2	CASSQATGNYYGYTF	TGCGCCAGCAGCCAAGCGACAGGGAACTACTATGGCTACACCTTC
TRBD1	few	TRBV19	TRBJ1-1	CASSILRTGRPEAFF	TGTGCCAGTAGTATTCTCCGGACAGGGCGCCCTGAAGCTTTCTTT
-	-	TRBV5-6	TRBJ1-5	CASSGGQKSNQPQHF	TGTGCCAGCAGCGGCGGACAGAAGAGCAATCAGCCCCAGCATTTT
-	-	TRBV9	TRBJ1-6	CASSVGTPGYSPLHF	TGTGCCAGCAGCGTAGGGACTCCGGGGTATTCACCCCTCCACTTT
TRBD1	-	TRBV7-9	TRBJ2-1	CASSLGQGSYNEQFF	TGTGCCAGCAGCCTGGGACAGGGGTCCTACAATGAGCAGTTCTTC
TRBD2	-	TRBV6-5	TRBJ2-3	CASSYSSGGPTDTQYF	TGTGCCAGCAGTTACTCCTCGGGGGGGCCAACAGATACGCAGTATTTT
-	-	TRBV5-1	TRBJ1-4	CASSSGRVGEKLFF	TGCGCCAGCAGCTCGGGCAGGGTGGGTGAAAAACTGTTTTTT
-	-	TRBV30	TRBJ1-5	CAWSVRDISNQPQHF	TGTGCCTGGAGTGTCCGGGACATTAGCAATCAGCCCCAGCATTTT
TRBD2	few	TRBV5-1	TRBJ2-5	CASSLWGGLVQETQYF	TGCGCCAGCAGCTTGTGGGGGGGACTAGTCCAAGAGACCCAGTACTTC
TRBD2	-	TRBV5-1	TRBJ2-7	CASSLPSSGGRNEQYF	TGCGCCAGCAGCCTCCCCTCTAGCGGGGGAAGGAACGAGCAGTACTTC
-	-	TRBV11-1	TRBJ1-2	CASSLRTRDGYTF	TGTGCCAGCAGCCTCCGGACGAGGGATGGCTACACCTTC
-	-	TRBV7-9	TRBJ1-2	CASSFGGNYGYTF	TGTGCCAGCAGCTTCGGGGGGAACTATGGCTACACCTTC
TRBD2	-	TRBV5-1	TRBJ2-3	CASSFSGGGTDTQYF	TGCGCCAGCAGCTTTAGCGGGGGAGGAACAGATACGCAGTATTTT
-	once	TRBV19	TRBJ2-7	CASSQQGAYYEQYF	TGTGCCAGTAGTCAACAAGGAGCTTACTACGAGCAGTACTTC
-	few	TRBV30	TRBJ2-1	CAWVLNLVVNEQFF	TGTGCCTGGGTACTTAATTTGGTCGTGAATGAGCAGTTCTTC
TRBD1	-	TRBV19	TRBJ1-2	CASTTDRAVYGYTF	TGTGCCAGTACTACGGACAGGGCGGTCTATGGCTACACCTTC
-	-	TRBV7-3	TRBJ1-1	CASSPQGGTEAFF	TGTGCCAGCAGCCCCCAAGGCGGGACTGAAGCTTTCTTT
-	-	TRBV10-3	TRBJ1-1	CATDAGGEAFF	TGTGCCACCGACGCGGGGGGTGAAGCTTTCTTT
-	once	TRBV6-6	TRBJ2-1	CASSEAREQFF	TGTGCCAGCAGCGAGGCGCGCGAGCAGTTCTTC